Below, 18 T cell receptor beta chains from the same sample are listed, as sequenced in a study of yellow fever vaccine responses in identical twins. TCRdb re-called the RT-PCR reads with MiXCR, one entry per CDR3 protein. The sample carries a few thousand distinct CDR3 sequences, 70% to 85% recorded once. The specimen comprised T cells from blood (PBMCs), unsorted or a sorted subset (not recorded which), sampled before or after yellow fever vaccination (not recorded which). These receptors came from a woman younger than 30 who received the yellow fever vaccine.

The CDR3 bases are TGCAGCGTTGATGATGAGGGGAACTATGGCTACACCTTC. It encodes CSVDDEGNYGYTF. This chain connects TRBV29-1 to TRBJ1-2; tentatively, D is TRBD1 (5 bases). V was shortened by 3 bases and J by 2 bases, with 10 bases between the two germline ends. The germline CDR1 and CDR2 sequences are SQVTM and ANQGSEA. This CDR3 contains 13 residues. Drawing the rest from reference TRBV29-1 and TRBJ1-2, the complete variable domain is SAVISQKPSRDICQRGTSLTIQCQVDSQVTMMFWYRQQPGQSLTLIATANQGSEATYESGFVIDKFPISRPNLTFSTLTVSNMSPEDSSIYLCSVDDEGNYGYTFGSGTRLTVV.

J is TRBJ2-1 and V is TRBV29-1, with TRBD1 matching over 10 bases. Germline lookup yields CDR1 SQVTM and CDR2 ANQGSEA. V shed 4 bases, J shed 6 bases, and the junction held 6 bases outside the gene matches. The CDR3 totals 14 residues. The CDR3 DNA reads TGCAGCGTTGTTGGGACAGGGGCCCTCAATGAGCAGTTCTTC. Encoded protein: CSVVGTGALNEQFF.

The chain carries TRBV11-1 and TRBJ2-1; either TRBD1 or TRBD2 may fit D (5 bases each). The CDR3 is 15 amino acids. In germline, CDR1 is SGHAT, CDR2 FQDESV (reference sequence). The germline V and J ends were trimmed by 8 bases and 0 bases, with 14 bases remaining between them. CDR3 region: CASAEGSVSYNEQFF. CDR3 DNA: TGTGCCAGCGCTGAGGGGTCTGTCTCCTACAATGAGCAGTTCTTC. The full variable domain, with the rest looked up from reference TRBV11-1 and TRBJ2-1, is EAEVAQSPRYKITEKSQAVAFWCDPISGHATLYWYRQILGQGPELLVQFQDESVVDDSQLPKDRFSAERLKGVDSTLKIQPAELGDSAMYLCASAEGSVSYNEQFFGPGTRLTVL.

This sequence joins TRBV5-1 and TRBJ2-7, with TRBD1 identical over 8 bases. Germline V CDR1 and CDR2: SGHRS, YFSETQ. The length of the CDR3 is 13 residues. J lost 2 bases, V lost 5 bases, and 3 bases had no gene match. CDR3 bases: TGCGCCAGCAGACAGGGGGAACCCTACGAGCAGTACTTC. This translates into CASRQGEPYEQYF.

The genes are TRBV29-1 and TRBJ2-7; the D gene is possibly TRBD2 (6 bases). The CDR3 consists of 12 residues. V was shortened by 4 bases and J by 2 bases, with 9 bases between the two germline ends. CDR1 and CDR2 (germline): SQVTM, ANQGSEA. CDR3 loop: CSVVWGAYEQYF. CDR3 in DNA: TGCAGCGTTGTTTGGGGGGCCTACGAGCAGTACTTC.

V is TRBV24-1 and J is TRBJ2-7; 12 bases are a match to TRBD2. After removal of 5 bases from V and 4 bases from J, the junction contained 8 bases not matched to a gene. CDR1 and CDR2 from the germline V gene are KGHDR and SFDVKD. This CDR3 has 16 amino acids. The CDR3 loop is CATSASEGLAGYEQYF. For the CDR3, the DNA is TGTGCCACCAGTGCGTCAGAGGGACTAGCGGGTTACGAGCAGTACTTC.

A single count supports this clonotype. CDR3 region: CASSYWVDRADEAFF. As DNA, the CDR3 is TGTGCCAGCAGTTACTGGGTTGACAGGGCGGATGAAGCTTTCTTT. The V gene is TRBV6-2 or TRBV6-3, the J gene TRBJ1-1; 7 nucleotides line up with TRBD1. Looked up from germline, CDR1 is MNHEY and CDR2 is SVGEGT. V dropped 1 base and J dropped 7; count of bases not matched to a gene: 9. This CDR3 spans 15 amino acids.

This sequence joins TRBV6-5 and TRBJ2-3; unclear D gene. CDR1 is MNHEY and CDR2 is SVGAGI in the germline V gene. This CDR3 contains 13 residues. Trimming took off 0 bases at V and 3 bases at J, with 4 bases between the two ends. CDR3 bases: TGTGCCAGCAGTTACTCTGGAACAGATACGCAGTATTTT. Translated: CASSYSGTDTQYF.

The chain joins TRBV28 to TRBJ2-5; tentative D call: TRBD1 (5 bases). The CDR3 is made up of 15 amino acids. CDR1 is MDHEN, CDR2 SYDVKM, per germline. V lost 3 bases and J lost 0, with 11 bases in between. CDR3 DNA: TGTGCCAGCAGTTTCGGACGGACAAACCAAGAGACCCAGTACTTC. Its protein is CASSFGRTNQETQYF.

This clonotype has just one count. The chain joins TRBV29-1 to TRBJ2-1; D may correspond to TRBD1 or TRBD2 (5 bases each). The CDR3 is 14 residues long. Trimming took off 2 bases at V and 8 bases at J, with 16 bases between the two ends. In germline, CDR1 is SQVTM, CDR2 ANQGSEA. The CDR3 coding sequence is TGCAGCGTTGAATTAGGGGACGAGGTATATGAGCAGTTCTTC. It is translated as CSVELGDEVYEQFF.

The gene calls are TRBV4-2 and TRBJ2-3; TRBD2 aligns across 13 bases. CDR1 is LGHNA and CDR2 is YNFKEQ in the germline V gene. This CDR3 region has 16 residues. J gave up 6 bases and V 0 bases, and 3 bases lay outside the gene matches. CDR3 nucleotide sequence: TGTGCCAGCAGCCAAGAGGGACTAGCGGGGCGGGATACGCAGTATTTT. Translated: CASSQEGLAGRDTQYF.

The chain combines TRBV28 with TRBJ2-2, with 14 bases that match TRBD2. The germline CDR1 and CDR2 sequences are MDHEN and SYDVKM. The CDR3 length is 18 residues. The J segment lost 2 bases and the V segment lost 7 bases, leaving 9 bases of the junction unmatched. The CDR3 DNA follows: TGTGCCAGCACTTCTTTGGGGACTAGCGGGGGAAACACCGGGGAGCTGTTTTTT. It is translated as CASTSLGTSGGNTGELFF.

The gene calls are TRBV15 and TRBJ1-5, with D unresolved. V was trimmed by 1 base and J by 1 base, leaving 11 bases between them. Germline CDR1 and CDR2: LNHNV and YYDKDF (reference sequence). The CDR3 extends over 16 amino acids. The CDR3 DNA reads TGTGCCACCAGCAGAGCTGTTTCTGGGAGCAATCAGCCCCAGCATTTT. Translating gives CATSRAVSGSNQPQHF.

V usage is TRBV14 and J usage is TRBJ2-3; 12 positions match TRBD2. Germline V CDR1 and CDR2: SGHDN, FVKESK. The CDR3 consists of 15 residues. The junction had 3 bases not matched to a gene; V was cut back by 2 bases and J by 6 bases. CDR3 protein: CASSQRTSGDDTQYF. CDR3 sequence (DNA): TGTGCCAGCAGCCAAAGGACTAGCGGGGACGATACGCAGTATTTT.

The gene calls are TRBV4-2 and TRBJ1-5, with D unclear. Trimming left V 0 bases short and J 3 bases short, with 9 bases between. Per the germline V gene, CDR1 is LGHNA and CDR2 is YNFKEQ. This CDR3 region has 15 residues. CDR3 amino acids: CASSQDSGVNQPQHF. DNA for the CDR3: TGTGCCAGCAGCCAAGATTCTGGGGTCAATCAGCCCCAGCATTTT.

The genes are TRBV5-1 and TRBJ2-1; D is perhaps TRBD1 (6 bases). This CDR3 is built from 14 residues. Germline V gene data show CDR1 as SGHRS and CDR2 as YFSETQ. The germline V and J ends were trimmed by 2 bases and 0 bases, with 6 bases remaining between them. The CDR3 DNA reads TGCGCCAGCAGCTTACAGGGCTCCTACAATGAGCAGTTCTTC. Protein product: CASSLQGSYNEQFF.

This sequence joins TRBV23-1 and TRBJ1-5; no clear D gene. TRBV23-1 is an ORF; its function is uncertain. This CDR3 contains 15 residues. The V end was cut by 0 bases, the J end by 1 base, with 7 bases between. The CDR3 loop reads CASSQSGDSNQPQHF. CDR3 DNA sequence: TGCGCCAGCAGTCAATCTGGAGACAGCAATCAGCCCCAGCATTTT.

The chain has TRBV28 and TRBJ1-6; the D is unclear. Looked up from germline, CDR1 is MDHEN and CDR2 is SYDVKM. There are 13 residues in the CDR3. V was pared by 0 bases and J by 6 bases, with 3 bases between. CDR3 DNA: TGTGCCAGCAGTTTATGGGCTAATTCACCCCTCCACTTT. This sequence encodes CASSLWANSPLHF.